This is a list of T cell receptor beta chains from one sample in a study of human T cells and chemical hapten exposure. TCRdb fed the RACE reads into MiXCR, producing one record per CDR3 protein. The sample records 25,000 to 35,000 distinct CDR3 sequences, 5% to 6% being singletons. The sample here was whole blood, taken in connection with sensitization to the hapten diphenylcyclopropenone (DPC). These receptors all come from a man between 25 and 39 years old with alopecia areata. Some clones in this sample may be carry-over from other donors' samples. CDR3s include the opening cysteine and the closing phenylalanine or tryptophan. The D gene is left open where the match is weak. Clone size, where shown, is once, few, many, or a class for clones that have expanded.

J gene	V gene	clone size	D gene	CDR3 length	CDR3 DNA	CDR3 protein
TRBJ1-1	TRBV7-8	NA	NA	16	TGTGCCAGCAGCTTAGCGCGTTTTAGGGAGGGCACTGAAGCTTTCTTT	CASSLARFREGTEAFF
TRBJ1-1	TRBV6-1	many	TRBD1	14	TGTGCCAGCAGTCCTACGACAGGGCTCACTGAAGCTTTCTTT	CASSPTTGLTEAFF
TRBJ1-3	TRBV9	many	NA	15	TGTGCCAGCAGCGTGGAGGGAGGCTCTGGAAACACCATATATTTT	CASSVEGGSGNTIYF
TRBJ1-1	TRBV19	many	NA	14	TGTGCCAGTAGTATCTCGGAGGGAGGGACTGAAGCTTTCTTT	CASSISEGGTEAFF
TRBJ2-1	TRBV7-2	many	NA	14	TGTGCCAGCAGCTTGAGTCAGGCTGTTGATGAGCAGTTCTTC	CASSLSQAVDEQFF
TRBJ1-3	TRBV3-1	many	NA	13	TGTGCCAGCAGCCAAGTCGGGGTTAACACCATATATTTT	CASSQVGVNTIYF
TRBJ2-1	TRBV20-1	many	NA	12	TGCAGTGCTAGTCGGGCTCTGAATGAGCAGTTCTTC	CSASRALNEQFF
TRBJ2-7	TRBV12-3/TRBV12-4	many	NA	11	TGTGCCAGCAGTCTTTGGTATGAGCAGTACTTC	CASSLWYEQYF
TRBJ1-5	TRBV20-1	many	TRBD1	14	TGCAGTGGCATGGCAGGGGGCGGTGATCAGCCCCAGCATTTT	CSGMAGGGDQPQHF
TRBJ2-5	TRBV19	many	TRBD1	15	TGTGCCAGTAGCCTACAGGGGGTAGAGCAAGAGACCCAGTACTTC	CASSLQGVEQETQYF
TRBJ1-5	TRBV6-6	many	NA	14	TGTGCCAGCAGTCACCCGGGACAAAATCAGCCCCAGCATTTT	CASSHPGQNQPQHF
TRBJ2-1	TRBV14	many	TRBD2	17	TGTGCCAGCAGCCAAGATCGGACTAGCGTCGCCTACAATGAGCAGTTCTTC	CASSQDRTSVAYNEQFF
TRBJ2-2	TRBV15	many	NA	15	TGTGCCACCAGCAGAGATGGGGGGCGGACCGGGGAGCTGTTTTTT	CATSRDGGRTGELFF
TRBJ1-2	TRBV12-3/TRBV12-4	NA	NA	13	TGTGCCAGCAGTTCCTGGACAGAATATGGCTACACCTTC	CASSSWTEYGYTF
TRBJ2-1	TRBV7-9	NA	NA	10	TGTGCCAGCAGTGACAATGAGCAGTTCTTC	CASSDNEQFF
TRBJ2-7	TRBV27	many	TRBD2	14	TGTGCCAGCAGTTTAGGGAGGGCCGGGTCCGAGCAGTACTTC	CASSLGRAGSEQYF
TRBJ1-2	TRBV3-1	many	NA	14	TGTGCCAGCAGCCAAGGGGGTGGACGGTATGGCTACACCTTC	CASSQGGGRYGYTF